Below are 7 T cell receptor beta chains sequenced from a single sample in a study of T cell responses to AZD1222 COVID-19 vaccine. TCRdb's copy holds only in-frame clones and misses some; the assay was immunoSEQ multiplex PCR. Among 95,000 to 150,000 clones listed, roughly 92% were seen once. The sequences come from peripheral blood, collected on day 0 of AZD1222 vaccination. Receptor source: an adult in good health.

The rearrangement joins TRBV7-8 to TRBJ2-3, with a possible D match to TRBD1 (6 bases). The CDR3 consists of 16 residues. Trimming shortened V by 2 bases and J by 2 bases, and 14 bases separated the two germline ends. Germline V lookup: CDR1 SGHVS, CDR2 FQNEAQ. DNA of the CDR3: TGTGCCAGCAGCTTATTAGGTCAGGGGAACACAGATACGCAGTATTTT. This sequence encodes CASSLLGQGNTDTQYF.

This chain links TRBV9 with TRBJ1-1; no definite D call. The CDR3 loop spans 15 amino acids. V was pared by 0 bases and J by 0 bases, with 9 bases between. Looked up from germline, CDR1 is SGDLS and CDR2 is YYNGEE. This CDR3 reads CASSVGSTMNTEAFF. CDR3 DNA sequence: TGTGCCAGCAGCGTAGGGTCGACAATGAACACTGAAGCTTTCTTT. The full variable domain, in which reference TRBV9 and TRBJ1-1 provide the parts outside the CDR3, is DSGVTQTPKHLITATGQRVTLRCSPRSGDLSVYWYQQSLDQGLQFLIQYYNGEERAKGNILERFSAQQFPDLHSELNLSSLELGDSALYFCASSVGSTMNTEAFFGQGTRLTVV.

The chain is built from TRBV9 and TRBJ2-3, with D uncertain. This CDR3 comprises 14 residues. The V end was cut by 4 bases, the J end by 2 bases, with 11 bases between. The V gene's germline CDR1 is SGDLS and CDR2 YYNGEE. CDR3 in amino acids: CASSQRLYTDTQYF. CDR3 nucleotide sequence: TGTGCCAGCAGCCAAAGACTGTACACAGATACGCAGTATTTT.

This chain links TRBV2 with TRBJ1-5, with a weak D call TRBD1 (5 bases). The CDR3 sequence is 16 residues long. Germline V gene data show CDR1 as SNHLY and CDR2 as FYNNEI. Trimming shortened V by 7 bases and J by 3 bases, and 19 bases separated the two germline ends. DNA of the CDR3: TGTGCCAGCAAACTCGGAAGGGGCTCTTCCAATCAGCCCCAGCATTTT. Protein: CASKLGRGSSNQPQHF.

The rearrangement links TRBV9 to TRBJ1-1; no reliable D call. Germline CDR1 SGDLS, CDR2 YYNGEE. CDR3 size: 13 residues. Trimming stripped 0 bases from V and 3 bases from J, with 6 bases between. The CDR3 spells CASSVGQDTEAFF. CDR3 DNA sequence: TGTGCCAGCAGCGTAGGGCAAGACACTGAAGCTTTCTTT.

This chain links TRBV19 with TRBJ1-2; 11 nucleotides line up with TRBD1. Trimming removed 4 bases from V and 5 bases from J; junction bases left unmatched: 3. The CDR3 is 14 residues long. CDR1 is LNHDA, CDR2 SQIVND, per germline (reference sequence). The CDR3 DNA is TGTGCCAGTAGTACCGGGACAGGGGGATATGGCTACACCTTC. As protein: CASSTGTGGYGYTF.

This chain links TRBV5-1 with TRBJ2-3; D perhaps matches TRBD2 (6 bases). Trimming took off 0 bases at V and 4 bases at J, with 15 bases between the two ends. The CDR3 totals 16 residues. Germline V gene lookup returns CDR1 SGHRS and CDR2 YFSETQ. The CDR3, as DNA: TGCGCCAGCAGCTTGGCCTCTAGGGGAGGAGCAGATACGCAGTATTTT. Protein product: CASSLASRGGADTQYF.